The source of this T cell receptor (beta chain) is a study of blood T cell repertoires in COVID-19. The J segment lost 6 bases and the V segment lost 7 bases, leaving 9 bases of the junction unmatched. Germline V gives CDR1 SNHLY, CDR2 FYNNEI. This CDR3 has 14 amino acids. Sequenced by immunoSEQ multiplex PCR; TCRdb stores in-frame clones only, minus some. The top ten hold about 3% of the sample, which has about 260,000 clones, approximately 90% seen once. The material sequenced was PBMCs or T cells enriched from blood (not recorded which). The chain links TRBV2 to TRBJ2-3; 8 bases map to TRBD2. The source is a woman aged 45-65 years who had recovered from COVID-19. CDR3 DNA sequence: TGTGCCAGCAATTCGGGAGGGTGGGGTGATACGCAGTATTTT. It yields the protein CASNSGGWGDTQYF.